The entry that follows covers one TCR beta chain sequence. In the original analysis: Counts of nucleated cells, estimated from reference gene primer amplification, were obtained. TCRdb's copy holds only in-frame clones and misses some; the assay was immunoSEQ multiplex PCR. The V and J calls and clone size were taken over from that table, and D and trimming were inferred from the DNA. The sample contains a few hundred thousand clones, 70% to 85% of which appear only once. Germline V lookup: CDR1 MNHEY, CDR2 SVGEGT. The ends were cut back, 6 bases at V and 5 bases at J, with 22 bases in the middle. The CDR3 runs 16 residues. This sample was taken from a study of blood T cell repertoires in COVID-19. Study summary: The United States, Italy and Spain provided the acute and convalescent COVID-19 samples.

The J gene is TRBJ2-5, the V gene TRBV6-2 or TRBV6-3, with D maybe TRBD2 (6 bases). Sequencing input: peripheral blood. The receptor was derived from a woman aged 40-49 years who had recovered from COVID-19. The chain's CDR3 is CASSPASGLPRETQYF. In DNA, the CDR3 is TGTGCCAGCAGCCCGGCCAGTGGACTACCTAGGGAGACCCAGTACTTC.